This T cell receptor (beta chain) appears in the sequencing data of a study of CD8 T cells in Susac syndrome. While CD8+ and CD4+ T cells were isolated negatively, TEMRA cells were enriched by FACS. RNA amounts of about 0.5 to 1 ug underwent reverse transcription with random hexamers. TCRdb itself ran the immunoSEQ multiplex PCR reads through MiXCR, one entry per CDR3 protein. The data hold more than 150,000 distinct CDR3 sequences, with around 94% observed a single time. CDR3 length equals 14 residues. The germline gives CDR1 LNHNV, CDR2 YYDKDF (reference sequence). V lost 0 bases and J 5 bases, leaving 9 bases between the germline ends.

V is TRBV15 and J is TRBJ2-3; no clear D gene. The sequencing sample was made of CD4+ T cells from PBMCs. This TCR came from a human donor in good health. The CDR3 sequence is CATSRDTRVDTQYF. CDR3 DNA: TGTGCCACCAGCAGAGATACAAGGGTAGATACGCAGTATTTT.